The table lists the clone carrying this T cell receptor (beta chain) with a few counts. Its antigen is undetermined. The CDR3 contains 15 residues. The trim removed 3 bases at V and 0 bases at J, leaving 2 bases unmatched. Germline V CDR1 and CDR2: SGHTA, FQGNSA. PCR primers comprised 60 Vbeta and 13 Jbeta primers. Clones were read by immunoSEQ multiplex PCR, and TCRdb kept only the in-frame ones, dropping some. The table has 100,000 or so clones, less than 75% seen once. This entry belongs to a study of cytomegalovirus exposure and HLA in healthy donors. Study-level results: A reported reduction in N-insertions relative to the roughly 610-donor mean was seen in an Asian-associated ancestry cluster in a later analysis. The majority of CMV-associated TCR beta chains were reported as apparently HLA-restricted in a later analysis. Presence/absence results assume similar sequencing depth per donor, which may not hold.

The V and J genes are TRBV7-2 and TRBJ1-2, with TRBD1 matching over 9 bases. The source material was PBMCs. The receptor comes from a middle-aged man in good health and CMV-seropositive. CDR3 coding DNA: TGTGCCAGCAGCTTGGGACAGGGATCTAACTATGGCTACACCTTC. Translating gives CASSLGQGSNYGYTF.